The 18 T cell receptor beta chains given below trace back to one sample, sequenced in a study of T and B cells in COVID-19 patients. BIOMED2 TRB-A/B primer pools were used in multiplex TRB PCR. TCRdb recomputed calls from the multiplex PCR reads with MiXCR, one row per CDR3 protein. Among under 2,500 distinct CDR3 sequences listed, 25% were seen once. TRB was amplified from around 250-500 ng of blood genomic DNA. The specimen was blood. These receptors were collected from a human donor with active COVID-19.

The chain carries TRBV6-2 or TRBV6-3 and TRBJ1-1; TRBD1 aligns across 7 bases. CDR3 length: 14 residues. From germline, CDR1 is MNHEY and CDR2 SVGEGT. V shed 7 bases and J 11 bases; nucleotides not matched to a gene: 16. In DNA, the CDR3 is TGTGCCAGCACCTCTTCCACAGGGGCGATTGATGCTTTCTTT. It translates to CASTSSTGAIDAFF.

This chain connects TRBV20-1 to TRBJ2-7, with TRBD2 matching 13 bases. CDR3 length: 15 amino acids. Germline V gives CDR1 DFQATT, CDR2 SNEGSKA (reference sequence). The junction had 7 bases not matched to a gene; V was cut back by 3 bases and J by 5 bases. The CDR3 sequence is CSASSRTSGSHEQYF. In nucleotides, the CDR3 is TGCAGTGCTAGCTCTCGGACTAGCGGGAGCCACGAGCAGTACTTC.

This clonotype counts as medium-sized. This rearrangement joins TRBV6-5 to TRBJ2-5; D is ambiguous. The germline gives CDR1 MNHEY, CDR2 SVGAGI. V gave up 2 bases and J gave up 0 bases, with 10 bases separating them. This CDR3 spans 15 amino acids. The CDR3 DNA reads as TGTGCCAGCAGTTACCAGTTGGGGTACCAAGAGACCCAGTACTTC. Residues: CASSYQLGYQETQYF.

This clonotype is medium-sized in the sample. The chain uses TRBV19 and TRBJ1-6, with TRBD1 identical over 8 bases. Germline V lookup: CDR1 LNHDA, CDR2 SQIVND (reference sequence). The ends lost 6 bases at V and 9 bases at J; junction bases unmatched: 10. The CDR3 covers 15 residues. The CDR3 region has the DNA TGTGCCAGTAGCCCCGGCCAGGGGGCAGGTTCACCCCTCCACTTT. Translated: CASSPGQGAGSPLHF. The whole variable domain, remainder taken from reference TRBV19 and TRBJ1-6, is DGGITQSPKYLFRKEGQNVTLSCEQNLNHDAMYWYRQDPGQGLRLIYYSQIVNDFQKGDIAEGYSVSREKKESFPLTVTSAQKNPTAFYLCASSPGQGAGSPLHFGNGTRLTVT.

By its share, this clonotype is medium-sized (0.01 to 0.1%). The J gene is TRBJ2-1, the V gene TRBV5-4; TRBD2 agrees at 8 bases. This CDR3 contains 15 residues. The junction had 3 bases not matched to a gene; V was cut back by 2 bases and J by 2 bases. From germline, CDR1 is SGHNT and CDR2 YYREEE (reference sequence). The CDR3 loop is CASSFGGGTYNEQFF. CDR3 nucleotides: TGTGCCAGCAGCTTCGGGGGGGGTACCTACAATGAGCAGTTCTTC.

The table lists this clonotype with a few counts. The DNA of the CDR3 is TGTGCCAGCAGCTTAGGGGCGAGCAATCAGCCCCAGCATTTT. Protein: CASSLGASNQPQHF. The chain recombines TRBV13 with TRBJ1-5, with D unclear. V shed 0 bases and J shed 1 base, with 4 bases lying between them. The germline gives CDR1 PRHDT, CDR2 FYEKMQ (reference sequence). The CDR3 is made up of 14 amino acids.

By frequency in the sample, this clonotype is medium-sized. The gene calls are TRBV19 and TRBJ1-2; the D is unclear. The ends were cut back, 2 bases at V and 7 bases at J, with 11 bases in the middle. This CDR3 is built from 13 residues. CDR1 is LNHDA, CDR2 SQIVND, per germline (reference sequence). CDR3 coding DNA: TGTGCCAGTAGTATAACGGGGAGCGTTGGCTACACCTTC. It specifies CASSITGSVGYTF.

With regard to this clonotype: This may stem from a read error, because a much larger clone lies one nucleotide away. The chain couples TRBV30 to TRBJ1-6; 7 bases fit TRBD1. The CDR3 sequence is 13 residues long. Germline V CDR1 and CDR2: GTSNPN, SVGIG (reference sequence). The CDR3 DNA sequence: TGTGCCTGGAAGGGACAGCATAATTCACCCCTCCTCTTT. Translated: CAWKGQHNSPLLF.

This sequence joins TRBV30 and TRBJ1-1; 8 bases match TRBD1. V dropped 8 bases and J dropped 1; count of bases not matched to a gene: 24. This CDR3 spans 19 amino acids. Looked up from germline, CDR1 is GTSNPN and CDR2 is SVGIG (reference sequence). This chain's CDR3 is CASSLAYWGQAAGNTEAFF. For the CDR3, the DNA is TGTGCCAGCAGCTTAGCTTACTGGGGACAGGCCGCGGGGAACACTGAAGCTTTCTTT.

This clonotype is termed medium-sized. This rearrangement joins TRBV12-3 or TRBV12-4 to TRBJ2-3, with D perhaps TRBD2 (5 bases). Deletions cut 7 bases from V and 1 base from J, with 12 bases between. The length of the CDR3 is 14 residues. The CDR3 bases are TGTGCCAGCACCCCGACCGGGGGCACAGATACGCAGTATTTT. It specifies CASTPTGGTDTQYF.

Comments on this clonotype: This clone may be a read error of a much larger clone one base away. CDR3 nucleotide sequence: TGTGCCAGCTCACCAAGGTACAATAAGCAGTTCTTC. Translated, it gives CASSPRYNKQFF. The chain links TRBV18 to TRBJ2-1; D unclear. Germline CDR1 reads KGHSH; CDR2 reads LQKENI. This CDR3 region has 12 residues.

This clonotype has more than one count but fewer than ten. The V call is TRBV7-2, the J call TRBJ2-5; perhaps TRBD1 as D (6 bases). Trimming left V 4 bases short and J 5 bases short, with 11 bases between. CDR1 and CDR2 from the germline V gene are SGHTA and FQGNSA. The CDR3 runs to 13 residues. The chain's CDR3 is CASSYGQRETQYF. In DNA form, the CDR3 reads TGTGCCAGCAGCTATGGACAGAGGGAGACCCAGTACTTC. Using reference TRBV7-2 and TRBJ2-5 for the parts outside the CDR3, the full variable domain is GAGVSQSPSNKVTEKGKDVELRCDPISGHTALYWYRQSLGQGLEFLIYFQGNSAPDKSGLPSDRFSAERTGGSVSTLTIQRTQQEDSAVYLCASSYGQRETQYFGPGTRLLVL.

By sample fraction, this clonotype is medium-sized. The chain is built from TRBV5-4 and TRBJ2-7; D unclear. Germline CDR1 reads SGHNT; CDR2 reads YYREEE (reference sequence). V lost 0 bases and J lost 5, with 3 bases in between. This CDR3 has 11 amino acids. This chain's CDR3 is CASSLDDEQYF. In nucleotides, the CDR3 is TGTGCCAGCAGCTTGGACGACGAGCAGTACTTC.

Worth noting for this clonotype: Germline is not matched at one junction end, which may reflect a read error. The chain links TRBV5-3 to TRBJ1-1, with D uncertain. TRBV5-3 is labeled an ORF, and its function is uncertain. CDR3 length equals 15 residues. CDR3 region: CASSSSTQQNTEAFF. Written as DNA, the CDR3 is TGTGCCAGCAGCTCCTCGACACAACAGAACACTGAAGCTTTCTTT.

In DNA form, the CDR3 reads TGTGCCAGCAAGGGGCCCTCCTACGAGCAGTACTTC. Residues: CASKGPSYEQYF. The chain links TRBV12-3 or TRBV12-4 to TRBJ2-7; possible D gene TRBD1, 5 bases. V was pared by 7 bases and J by 0 bases, with 7 bases between. The CDR3 is made up of 12 amino acids.

This clonotype has a handful of counts. The J gene is TRBJ1-4, the V gene TRBV7-9; no firm D call. Per germline, CDR1 SEHNR and CDR2 FQNEAQ (reference sequence). The CDR3 length is 15 residues. Trimming left V 5 bases short and J 7 bases short, with 17 bases between. CDR3 protein: CASSNHGRTGEKLFF. In DNA, the CDR3 is TGTGCCAGCAGCAACCATGGGCGTACTGGTGAAAAACTGTTTTTT.

CDR3 residues: CASSPPGANYGYTF. CDR3 in DNA: TGTGCCAGCAGCCCCCCCGGGGCTAACTATGGCTACACCTTC. The rearrangement links TRBV5-4 to TRBJ1-2; D not resolved. Germline V gene sequence: CDR1 SGHNT, CDR2 YYREEE (reference sequence). This CDR3 contains 14 residues. Between the trimmed V and J ends, which lost 4 bases and 0 bases, there was a span of 10 bases.

In this sample, this clonotype turned up a few times. The chain carries TRBV4-3 and TRBJ1-2; no firm D call. The CDR3 consists of 15 residues. Germline assignment: CDR1 LGHNA and CDR2 YSLEER. V dropped 0 bases and J dropped 3 bases, with 11 bases sitting between them. The CDR3 spells CASSQEVSEHYGYTF. For the CDR3, the DNA is TGCGCCAGCAGCCAAGAAGTGTCGGAGCACTATGGCTACACCTTC.